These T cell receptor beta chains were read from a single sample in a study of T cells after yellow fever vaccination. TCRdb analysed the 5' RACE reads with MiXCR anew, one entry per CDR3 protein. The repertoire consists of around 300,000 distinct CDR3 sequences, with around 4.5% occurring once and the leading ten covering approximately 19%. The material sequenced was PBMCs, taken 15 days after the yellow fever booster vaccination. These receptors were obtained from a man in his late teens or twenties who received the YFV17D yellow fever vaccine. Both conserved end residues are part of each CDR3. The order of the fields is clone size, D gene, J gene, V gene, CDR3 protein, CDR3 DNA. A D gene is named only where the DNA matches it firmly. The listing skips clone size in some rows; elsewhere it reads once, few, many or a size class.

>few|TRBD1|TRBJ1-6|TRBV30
CAWRRGLGQGSSYNSPLHF
TGTGCCTGGAGAAGGGGGCTCGGACAGGGAAGCTCCTATAATTCACCCCTCCACTTT
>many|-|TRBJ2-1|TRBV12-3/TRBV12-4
CASKEGDYNEQFF
TGTGCCAGCAAGGAGGGAGATTACAATGAGCAGTTCTTC
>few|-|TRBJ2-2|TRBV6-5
CASSPQTVPGELFF
TGTGCCAGCAGTCCCCAGACAGTTCCCGGGGAGCTGTTTTTT
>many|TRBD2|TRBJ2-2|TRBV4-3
CASSRGGTNTGELFF
TGCGCCAGCAGCCGCGGGGGGACGAACACCGGGGAGCTGTTTTTT
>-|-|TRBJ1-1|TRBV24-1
CATSDFAGLNTEAFF
TGTGCCACCAGTGATTTCGCGGGGCTGAACACTGAAGCTTTCTTT
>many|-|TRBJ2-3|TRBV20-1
CSARGVGMDPLTDTQYF
TGCAGTGCTAGAGGAGTTGGGATGGACCCACTCACAGATACGCAGTATTTT
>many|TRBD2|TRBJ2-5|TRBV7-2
CASRSEAGGFSAQYF
TGTGCCAGCAGATCCGAAGCGGGGGGGTTCTCGGCCCAGTACTTC
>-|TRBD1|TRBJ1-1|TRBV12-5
CASRQGAYEAFF
TGTGCTAGTAGACAGGGGGCTTATGAAGCTTTCTTT
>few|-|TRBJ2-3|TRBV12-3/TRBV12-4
CASSDPAGRNTDTQYF
TGTGCCAGCAGCGACCCGGCGGGCCGTAACACAGATACGCAGTATTTT
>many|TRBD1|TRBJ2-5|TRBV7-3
CASSFGTGETQYF
TGTGCCAGCAGCTTCGGGACAGGGGAGACCCAGTACTTC
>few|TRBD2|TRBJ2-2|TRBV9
CASSAPVGSGGDTGELFF
TGTGCCAGCAGCGCCCCGGTGGGGAGCGGGGGTGACACCGGGGAGCTGTTTTTT
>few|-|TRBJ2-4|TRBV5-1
CASKRALAKNIQYF
TGCGCCAGCAAACGGGCATTAGCCAAAAACATTCAGTACTTC
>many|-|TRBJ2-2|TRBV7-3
CASSSGWTGELFF
TGTGCCAGCAGCTCCGGGTGGACCGGGGAGCTGTTTTTT
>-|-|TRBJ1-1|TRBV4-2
CASSQDNAITGLNTEAFF
TGTGCCAGCAGCCAAGATAATGCCATTACAGGGTTGAACACTGAAGCTTTCTTT
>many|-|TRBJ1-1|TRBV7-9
CASSWGAGPEAFF
TGTGCCAGCAGCTGGGGGGCAGGGCCTGAAGCTTTCTTT
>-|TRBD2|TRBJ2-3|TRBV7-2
CASSRTGAGGGTDTQYF
TGTGCCAGCAGCCGAACGGGGGCGGGGGGCGGCACAGATACGCAGTATTTT
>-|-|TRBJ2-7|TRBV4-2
CASSQVLDYEQYF
TGTGCCAGCAGCCAAGTACTGGATTACGAGCAGTACTTC
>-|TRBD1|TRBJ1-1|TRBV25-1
CASSAQGAFAEAFF
TGTGCCAGCAGTGCACAGGGGGCTTTCGCTGAAGCTTTCTTT
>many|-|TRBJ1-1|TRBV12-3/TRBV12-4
CASSIRVPEAFF
TGTGCCAGCAGTATCAGAGTACCAGAAGCTTTCTTT
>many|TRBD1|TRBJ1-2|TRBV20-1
CSASSGTGGRYGYTF
TGCAGTGCTAGTTCCGGGACAGGGGGACGGTATGGCTACACCTTC
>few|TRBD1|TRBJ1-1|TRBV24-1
CATGQGMNTEAFF
TGTGCCACGGGACAGGGGATGAACACTGAAGCTTTCTTT
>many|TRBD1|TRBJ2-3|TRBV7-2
CASRTGTGSADTQYF
TGTGCCAGCAGAACCGGGACAGGGTCAGCAGATACGCAGTATTTT
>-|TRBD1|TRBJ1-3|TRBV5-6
CASSLGQSDTIYF
TGTGCCAGCAGCCTGGGACAGAGTGACACCATATATTTT
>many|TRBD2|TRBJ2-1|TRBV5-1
CASSLGLAGGPRFF
TGCGCCAGCAGCTTGGGACTAGCGGGGGGGCCGCGGTTCTTC
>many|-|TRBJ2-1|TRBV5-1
CASSLAGDEQFF
TGCGCCAGCAGCTTGGCTGGGGATGAGCAGTTCTTC
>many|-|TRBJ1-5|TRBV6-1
CASSGIGSNQPQHF
TGTGCCAGCAGTGGAATAGGTAGCAATCAGCCCCAGCATTTT
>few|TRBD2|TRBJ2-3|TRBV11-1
CASSPGTRLSTDTQYF
TGTGCCAGCAGCCCCGGGACTAGGCTCTCCACAGATACGCAGTATTTT
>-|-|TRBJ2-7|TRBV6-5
CASSYTADTYF
TGTGCCAGCAGTTACACGGCCGACACGTACTTC
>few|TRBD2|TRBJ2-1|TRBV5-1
CASRISGGPPYNEQFF
TGCGCCAGTAGAATTAGCGGGGGCCCCCCCTACAATGAGCAGTTCTTC
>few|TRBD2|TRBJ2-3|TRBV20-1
CSAGGTSGGAVSTDTQYF
TGCAGTGCAGGGGGGACTAGCGGGGGGGCCGTTAGCACAGATACGCAGTATTTT
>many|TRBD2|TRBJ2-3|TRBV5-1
CASSFSGLAGADTQYF
TGCGCCAGCAGCTTCTCGGGACTAGCGGGAGCAGATACGCAGTATTTT
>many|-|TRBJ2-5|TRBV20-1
CSATPRDWGWETQYF
TGCAGTGCTACACCCCGGGACTGGGGCTGGGAGACCCAGTACTTC
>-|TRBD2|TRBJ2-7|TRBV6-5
CASSGTSGGALEQYF
TGTGCCAGCAGTGGGACTAGCGGGGGGGCCCTCGAGCAGTACTTC
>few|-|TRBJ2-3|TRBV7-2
CASSLANGGKRGDTQYF
TGTGCCAGCAGCTTAGCCAACGGTGGGAAAAGAGGAGATACGCAGTATTTT
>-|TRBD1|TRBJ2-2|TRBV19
CANHPSGQVTGELFF
TGTGCCAACCACCCCTCCGGACAGGTCACCGGGGAGCTGTTTTTT
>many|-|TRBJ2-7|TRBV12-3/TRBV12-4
CASSPGTNLYEQYF
TGTGCCAGCAGTCCCGGGACGAACCTTTACGAGCAGTACTTC
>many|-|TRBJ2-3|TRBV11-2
CASSLRGDGTDTQYF
TGTGCCAGCAGCTTACGAGGGGACGGCACAGATACGCAGTATTTT
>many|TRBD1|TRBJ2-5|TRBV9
CASSGTGRKETQYF
TGTGCCAGCAGCGGGACAGGAAGAAAAGAGACCCAGTACTTC
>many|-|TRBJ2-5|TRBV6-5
CASSYSDSRSLQETQYF
TGTGCCAGCAGTTACTCAGATAGTCGGAGCCTCCAAGAGACCCAGTACTTC
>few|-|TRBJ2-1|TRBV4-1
CASSQEPAVDEQFF
TGCGCCAGCAGCCAAGAGCCGGCTGTCGATGAGCAGTTCTTC
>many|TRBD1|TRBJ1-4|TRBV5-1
CASSLSTGNGIPFF
TGCGCCAGCAGCTTATCGACAGGGAACGGAATACCGTTTTTT
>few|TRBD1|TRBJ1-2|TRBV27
CASGRGATGDYGYTF
TGTGCCAGCGGCAGGGGGGCGACAGGCGACTATGGCTACACCTTC
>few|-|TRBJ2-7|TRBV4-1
CASSQGWGNYEQYF
TGCGCCAGCAGCCAAGGATGGGGAAACTACGAGCAGTACTTC
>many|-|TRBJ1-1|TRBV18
CASSPQGLNTEAFF
TGTGCCAGCTCACCTCAGGGACTGAACACTGAAGCTTTCTTT
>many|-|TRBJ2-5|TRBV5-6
CASSLDEEETQYF
TGTGCCAGCAGCTTGGATGAGGAAGAGACCCAGTACTTC
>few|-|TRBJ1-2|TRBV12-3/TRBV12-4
CASSRERLPQGYTF
TGTGCCAGCAGCCGAGAGCGCCTTCCCCAGGGCTACACCTTC
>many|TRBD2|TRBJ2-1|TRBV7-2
CASSLGPGGEQFF
TGTGCCAGCAGCTTAGGCCCGGGAGGCGAGCAGTTCTTC
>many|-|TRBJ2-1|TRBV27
CASSVRPDYNEQFF
TGTGCCAGCAGTGTCCGCCCAGACTACAATGAGCAGTTCTTC
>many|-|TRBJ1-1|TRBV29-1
CSVENSLGSTEAFF
TGCAGCGTTGAAAATAGCCTCGGGAGCACTGAAGCTTTCTTT
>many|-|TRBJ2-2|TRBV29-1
CSVEVTAGELFF
TGCAGCGTGGAGGTGACAGCCGGGGAGCTGTTTTTT
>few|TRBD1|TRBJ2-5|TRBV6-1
CASSKTGGEETQYF
TGTGCCAGCAGTAAGACAGGGGGCGAGGAGACCCAGTACTTC
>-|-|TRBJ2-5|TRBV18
CASSFPGNQETQYF
TGTGCCAGCTCATTCCCCGGGAACCAAGAGACCCAGTACTTC
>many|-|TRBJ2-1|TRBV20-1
CSSLGDYNEQFF
TGCAGCTCCCTGGGGGATTACAATGAGCAGTTCTTC
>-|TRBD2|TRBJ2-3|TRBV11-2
CASSLGWGAGGKDTQYF
TGTGCCAGCAGCCTGGGGTGGGGAGCGGGGGGCAAGGATACGCAGTATTTT